The text below deals with one T cell receptor (beta chain). These data belong to a study of blood T cell repertoires in COVID-19. For the study at large: T cells, B-cell-depleted T cells, or PBMCs supplied cDNA or gDNA.

Under the authors' procedure: For nucleated cells, counts were estimated from reference gene primer amplification. Data came from immunoSEQ multiplex PCR; TCRdb stores just in-frame clones and leaves some out. The DNA gave D and trimming, while V, J and clone size come from that table. The sample holds 150,000 to 200,000 clones, around 90% seen once. Sequencing was carried out using peripheral blood. The receptor comes from a man aged 55 to 70 with acute or convalescent COVID-19.

The CDR3 loop is CASSLSQGADEKLFF. Written as DNA, the CDR3 is TGTGCCAGCAGTCTTTCACAGGGGGCAGATGAAAAACTGTTTTTT. This chain connects TRBV6-5 to TRBJ1-4; TRBD1 aligns across 9 bases. Germline CDR1 reads MNHEY; CDR2 reads SVGAGI. V shed 5 bases, J shed 6 bases, and the junction held 7 bases outside the gene matches. The CDR3 spans 15 residues.